Following are 29 T cell receptor beta chains from one sample sequenced in a study of regulatory T cells in long-lasting Graves disease. Investigators prepared the TCR beta libraries by applying iRepertoire HTBI primers and Arm-PCR of CDR3 regions. Each CDR3 protein is one row after TCRdb ran MiXCR on the multiplex PCR reads. The table lists under 350,000 distinct CDR3 sequences, around 20% of them singletons. Regarding time point: persistent/refractory GD, antithyroid drugs over 5 years with positive TRAb. Scientists built the TCR library using RNA that was extracted from PBMCs. The specimen was peripheral blood mononuclear cells (PBMCs), collected when the disease was refractory, from a patient treated with antithyroid drugs. Receptors originate from a female donor with Graves disease.

This sequence joins TRBV10-3 and TRBJ2-7; D is uncertain. The CDR3 is 13 residues long. The germline V gene has CDR1 ENHRY and CDR2 SYGVKD. V was cut by 0 bases and J by 0 bases, with 3 bases left in between. CDR3: CAISESTSYEQYF. CDR3 bases: TGTGCCATCAGTGAGTCTACCTCCTACGAGCAGTACTTC.

The V and J genes are TRBV7-6 and TRBJ1-1, with D hard to call. V lost 2 bases and J lost 6, with 13 bases in between. This CDR3 has 14 amino acids. Germline CDR1 reads SGHVS; CDR2 reads FNYEAQ. CDR3 coding DNA: TGTGCCAGCAGCTTAAAGATTATGTCCTCTGAAGCTTTCTTT. This codes for CASSLKIMSSEAFF.

The chain links TRBV12-3 or TRBV12-4 to TRBJ1-5; 7 bases are shared with TRBD1. With V trimmed by 5 bases and J by 7 bases, 11 bases remained unmatched. CDR3 length equals 15 residues. CDR3 nucleotide sequence: TGTGCCAGCAGTGAAGCCAAGGGGGCCGGGCAGCCCCAGCATTTT. Protein sequence: CASSEAKGAGQPQHF.

The V and J genes are TRBV7-2 and TRBJ1-6; no firm D call. Trimming took 2 bases from V and 7 from J, leaving 12 bases between them. CDR1 is SGHTA and CDR2 is FQGNSA in the germline V gene. The CDR3 length is 15 residues. The CDR3 reads CASSLTDPVNSPLHF. The CDR3 DNA sequence: TGTGCCAGCAGCTTAACCGACCCGGTAAATTCACCCCTCCACTTT.

The chain links TRBV7-2 to TRBJ2-7; TRBD2 matches 14 bases. Germline-derived CDR1 and CDR2 are SGHTA and FQGNSA. The CDR3 totals 15 residues. Germline trimming cut 5 bases from V and 3 bases from J; bases unmatched to any gene: 3. In DNA, the CDR3 is TGTGCCAGCAGCGCGGGACTAGCGGGAGTCTACGAGCAGTACTTC. Translated: CASSAGLAGVYEQYF. Together with reference TRBV7-2 and TRBJ2-7, the CDR3 gives the full variable domain: GAGVSQSPSNKVTEKGKDVELRCDPISGHTALYWYRQSLGQGLEFLIYFQGNSAPDKSGLPSDRFSAERTGGSVSTLTIQRTQQEDSAVYLCASSAGLAGVYEQYFGPGTRLTVT.

The table lists this clonotype with a few counts. The genes are TRBV19 and TRBJ1-1; D perhaps matches TRBD1 (5 bases). Per the germline V gene, CDR1 is LNHDA and CDR2 is SQIVND (reference sequence). Deletions cut 3 bases from V and 7 bases from J, with 12 bases between. CDR3 length equals 13 residues. The CDR3 sequence: CASSMSTAIEAFF. DNA for the CDR3: TGTGCCAGTAGTATGTCGACAGCCATTGAAGCTTTCTTT.

V usage is TRBV9 and J usage is TRBJ2-7, with 14 bases that match TRBD2. The CDR3 is 20 residues long. Per the germline V gene, CDR1 is SGDLS and CDR2 is YYNGEE. V lost 5 bases, J lost 4 bases, and 20 bases stayed unmatched. The CDR3 region is CASSKEVGLAGVVRLYEQYF. Here the CDR3 DNA reads TGTGCCAGCAGTAAGGAAGTGGGACTAGCGGGAGTGGTAAGGCTTTACGAGCAGTACTTC.

Many counts were recorded for this clonotype. V and J are TRBV27 and TRBJ1-6; 7 bases align to TRBD1. Per the germline V gene, CDR1 is MNHEY and CDR2 is SMNVEV (reference sequence). J was trimmed by 7 bases and V by 4 bases; bases with no gene match: 7. This CDR3 region has 15 residues. CDR3 loop: CASSWGTVINSPLHF. The CDR3 nucleotides are TGTGCCAGCAGTTGGGGGACAGTGATAAATTCACCCCTCCACTTT.

The chain uses TRBV6-1 and TRBJ2-7; either TRBD1 or TRBD2 may fit D (5 bases each). From germline, CDR1 is MNHNS and CDR2 SASEGT. This CDR3 comprises 12 residues. V lost 7 bases and J lost 7, with 14 bases in between. The CDR3 loop is CASTPPGGEQYF. In nucleotides, the CDR3 is TGTGCCAGCACCCCCCCTGGGGGAGAGCAGTACTTC.

The rearrangement links TRBV24-1 to TRBJ2-2; the D gene is possibly TRBD2 (6 bases). CDR1 is KGHDR, CDR2 SFDVKD, per germline. V was trimmed by 4 bases and J by 5 bases, leaving 16 bases between them. The CDR3 runs to 16 residues. The CDR3 loop is CATSDPASVRTGELFF. CDR3 sequence (DNA): TGTGCCACCAGTGACCCCGCTAGCGTAAGGACCGGGGAGCTGTTTTTT.

The chain employs TRBV7-2 and TRBJ2-3, with 9 bases aligning to TRBD2. Germline values: CDR1 SGHTA, CDR2 FQGNSA. The CDR3 extends over 16 amino acids. Losses at the gene ends were 0 bases for V and 5 bases for J; bases not matched to a gene: 6. Written as DNA, the CDR3 is TGTGCCAGCAGCTTAGCGGCGGGAGGGCCGGTAGATACGCAGTATTTT. Encoded protein: CASSLAAGGPVDTQYF.

This clonotype showed up just a few times. This chain uses TRBV7-9 with TRBJ2-7; 16 bases match TRBD2. The CDR3 consists of 16 residues. The germline gives CDR1 SEHNR, CDR2 FQNEAQ (reference sequence). V lost 5 bases, J lost 4 bases, and 5 bases stayed unmatched. The CDR3 reads CASSKGTSGREYEQYF. The DNA for the CDR3 is TGTGCCAGCAGCAAAGGGACTAGCGGGAGGGAATACGAGCAGTACTTC.

This clonotype occurred once. This rearrangement joins TRBV9 to TRBJ1-4; D might be TRBD1 (5 bases). Trimming removed 0 bases at V and 7 bases at J, with 19 bases between. Germline V gives CDR1 SGDLS, CDR2 YYNGEE. This CDR3 is built from 17 residues. The CDR3 nucleotides read TGTGCCAGCAGCGTAGGTGCCTCCGGGACGATCGCTGAAAAACTGTTTTTT. Translated: CASSVGASGTIAEKLFF.

Worth noting for this clonotype: This may be a read error: a much more frequent sequence differs by one nucleotide. This chain connects TRBV30 to TRBJ1-5, with a weak D call TRBD1 (5 bases). This CDR3 contains 14 residues. Germline assignment: CDR1 GTSNPN and CDR2 SVGIG (reference sequence). CDR3 sequence reads: CAWSGDSGNQPPHF. In DNA, the CDR3 is TGTGCCTGGAGCGGCGACAGCGGCAATCAGCCCCCGCATTTT.

This clonotype showed up just a few times. This chain links TRBV28 with TRBJ1-3, with TRBD1 as a possible D gene (5 bases). The V gene lost 1 base and the J gene lost 0 bases, with 10 bases spanning the gap. The CDR3 length is 16 residues. Germline values: CDR1 MDHEN, CDR2 SYDVKM. CDR3 amino acids: CASSLSGADSGNTIYF. CDR3 nucleotides: TGTGCCAGCAGTTTATCCGGGGCAGACTCTGGAAACACCATATATTTT. Using reference TRBV28 and TRBJ1-3 for the parts outside the CDR3, the full variable domain is DVKVTQSSRYLVKRTGEKVFLECVQDMDHENMFWYRQDPGLGLRLIYFSYDVKMKEKGDIPEGYSVSREKKERFSLILESASTNQTSMYLCASSLSGADSGNTIYFGEGSWLTVV.

This chain joins TRBV12-3 or TRBV12-4 and TRBJ1-3; weak D call: TRBD1 (6 bases). The V end was cut by 5 bases, the J end by 6 bases, with 11 bases between. The CDR3 has 13 amino acids. CDR3 DNA: TGTGCCAGCAGTCGACAGGCGTCAAACACCATATATTTT. This translates into CASSRQASNTIYF.

This clonotype was detected once. This chain joins TRBV9 and TRBJ2-2; D may be TRBD2 (6 bases). The germline V gene encodes CDR1 SGDLS and CDR2 YYNGEE. This CDR3 spans 15 amino acids. Trimming took 0 bases from V and 7 from J, leaving 13 bases between them. This CDR3 reads CASSVVGGTGGELFF. In nucleotides, the CDR3 is TGTGCCAGCAGCGTAGTAGGCGGGACTGGCGGGGAGCTGTTTTTT.

This clonotype was recorded at least ten times. The chain has TRBV12-3 or TRBV12-4 and TRBJ2-2, with 9 bases identical to TRBD1. With V trimmed by 3 bases and J by 7 bases, 18 bases remained unmatched. The CDR3 is made up of 19 amino acids. CDR3 DNA sequence: TGTGCCAGCAGTTTGACCCGTCCGGGACAGGGCAAATTTGTCGGGGAGCTGTTTTTT. Translated, it gives CASSLTRPGQGKFVGELFF.

Many counts were recorded for this clonotype. J is TRBJ1-2 and V is TRBV20-1; perhaps TRBD1 as D (5 bases). Trimming left V 3 bases short and J 3 bases short, with 11 bases between. The length of the CDR3 is 13 residues. Germline assignment: CDR1 DFQATT and CDR2 SNEGSKA (reference sequence). This CDR3 is CSARWQGDYGYTF. In DNA, the CDR3 is TGCAGTGCTAGGTGGCAGGGTGACTATGGCTACACCTTC.

V usage is TRBV29-1 and J usage is TRBJ2-7; D may correspond to TRBD1 or TRBD2 (6 bases each). Germline V CDR1 and CDR2: SQVTM, ANQGSEA. This CDR3 region has 12 residues. V was clipped by 7 bases and J by 6 bases, with 16 bases between them. The CDR3 reads CSATIGGSEQYF. CDR3 nucleotides: TGCAGCGCCACAATCGGGGGCTCCGAGCAGTACTTC.

This clonotype came up a few times. J is TRBJ2-3 and V is TRBV7-2, with D perhaps TRBD2 (6 bases). Germline values: CDR1 SGHTA, CDR2 FQGNSA. The V gene lost 2 bases and the J gene lost 5 bases, with 14 bases spanning the gap. CDR3 length equals 15 residues. The CDR3 nucleotides read TGTGCCAGCAGCTTATTCGGGGGAGCGGAAGATACGCAGTATTTT. The encoded protein is CASSLFGGAEDTQYF.

This clonotype was seen many times. V and J are TRBV6-1 and TRBJ2-2; 11 bases match TRBD2. The CDR3 spans 18 residues. The germline V gene has CDR1 MNHNS and CDR2 SASEGT. The junction had 10 bases not matched to a gene; V was cut back by 7 bases and J by 0 bases. The CDR3 DNA follows: TGTGCCAGCATCCCGGGACTAGCGGCCCTTGCGAACACCGGGGAGCTGTTTTTT. This gives the protein CASIPGLAALANTGELFF.

This chain connects TRBV3-1 to TRBJ2-7, with D perhaps TRBD2 (6 bases). The CDR3 spans 15 residues. The germline V gene encodes CDR1 LGHDT and CDR2 YNNKEL (reference sequence). Trimming stripped 0 bases from V and 4 bases from J, with 13 bases between. As DNA, the CDR3 is TGTGCCAGCAGCCAAGACGGGAGAACCTCTTACGAGCAGTACTTC. It codes for CASSQDGRTSYEQYF.

Ten or more counts support this clonotype. This sequence joins TRBV7-2 and TRBJ1-2; D call uncertain. The CDR3 consists of 13 residues. The V gene's germline CDR1 is SGHTA and CDR2 FQGNSA. The V gene lost 1 base and the J gene lost 6 bases, with 9 bases spanning the gap. Written as DNA, the CDR3 is TGTGCCAGCAGCTTAGTTTGGCGGGATGGCTACACCTTC. Translation gives CASSLVWRDGYTF.

V usage is TRBV5-1 and J usage is TRBJ2-2, with 12 bases that match TRBD2. The CDR3 runs 16 residues. With 3 bases clipped from V and 6 bases from J, the junction kept 6 bases outside the gene matches. Germline values: CDR1 SGHRS, CDR2 YFSETQ. CDR3 sequence: CASSSLAGGRSGELFF. CDR3 nucleotide sequence: TGCGCCAGCAGCTCCCTAGCGGGAGGGCGCTCCGGGGAGCTGTTTTTT.

The gene calls are TRBV28 and TRBJ2-1; 9 nucleotides agree with TRBD1. The CDR3 has 14 amino acids. V shed 4 bases, J shed 7 bases, and the junction held 5 bases outside the gene matches. Per the germline V gene, CDR1 is MDHEN and CDR2 is SYDVKM. The CDR3 nucleotides read TGTGCCAGCAGTTCACAGGGGGCACGAAATGAGCAGTTCTTC. It translates to CASSSQGARNEQFF.

The chain recombines TRBV30 with TRBJ2-1; no definite D call. Trimming removed 2 bases at V and 7 bases at J, with 24 bases between. The germline gives CDR1 GTSNPN, CDR2 SVGIG (reference sequence). CDR3 length equals 17 residues. The DNA of the CDR3 is TGTGCCTGGAGTTTGGGTGTCGGTGGGCTTACCTCAAATGAGCAGTTCTTC. Translated, it gives CAWSLGVGGLTSNEQFF.

The chain carries TRBV7-9 and TRBJ2-7; tentative D call: TRBD1 (5 bases). V was pared by 2 bases and J by 3 bases, with 14 bases between. The germline V gene has CDR1 SEHNR and CDR2 FQNEAQ (reference sequence). This CDR3 has 15 residues. The CDR3 sequence: CASSLIQGRLYEQYF. The CDR3 bases are TGTGCCAGCAGCTTAATCCAGGGCAGACTCTACGAGCAGTACTTC.

This clonotype was found many times. The rearrangement joins TRBV28 to TRBJ1-2; no reliable D call. This CDR3 is built from 14 residues. From germline, CDR1 is MDHEN and CDR2 SYDVKM. V was cut by 3 bases and J by 2 bases, with 10 bases left in between. This chain's CDR3 is CASSFRNGNYGYTF. CDR3 sequence (DNA): TGTGCCAGCAGTTTTAGAAATGGGAACTATGGCTACACCTTC.